This TCR beta chain came from a study of OX40 agonist ivuxolimab in advanced cancers. Assay used: immunoSEQ multiplex PCR; TCRdb lists only in-frame clones, some missing. The table lists more than 100,000 clones, over 75% of them singletons. This CDR3 contains 14 residues. Germline CDR1 SEHNR, CDR2 FQNEAQ (reference sequence). With 4 bases removed from V and 5 bases from J, the gap between germline ends came to 13 bases. The specimen was CD4+ or CD8+ T cells sorted from blood, collected in a trial of the OX40 agonist ivuxolimab. The V gene is TRBV7-9, the J gene TRBJ2-3, with TRBD1 as a possible D gene (6 bases). The sequence came from an adult with an advanced solid tumor such as melanoma, head and neck, liver or kidney cancer. The CDR3 DNA reads as TGTGCCAGCAGCTCCCCCCAACAGGGAGATACGCAGTATTTT. Translating it yields CASSSPQQGDTQYF.